This section outlines one TCR beta chain sequence together with its context. Its antigen remains undetermined. Base qualities are not provided; no much larger clone lies one nucleotide away. Whole blood was collected in K2EDTA tubes by collaborating institutions according to the institutions' own protocols. For TCRbeta analysis, collaborators shipped samples in one of three forms: frozen whole blood, isolated PBMCs, or DNA extracted from either of those sample types. This sample was included in a study of blood T cell repertoires in COVID-19 (TCRdb year 2020). Background on the whole study: Samples covering the acute and convalescent phases of COVID-19 were provided by collaborators in the United States, Italy and Spain. The prospective study material was composed of cDNA or gDNA derived from T cells, B-cell-depleted T cells, or PBMCs. Subjects who had been exposed to COVID-19, were actively infected with it, or had recovered from it provided the deeply sampled blood TCRbeta repertoires that made up the dataset. The repertoires were released in a freely available public database intended as a resource for research on the immune response to SARS-CoV-2. The samples were drawn from two sources: the first 160 participants of the ongoing ImmuneRACE study, and fewer than 1,500 subjects contributed by 6 global collaborators. Nearly every sample came with metadata listing a de-identified subject ID, COVID-19 status, age in years and sex. HLA class I and class II types, where available, came from metadata supplied by the sample provider rather than from assay-based typing. Overall study results and their limits: Clinical and demographic metadata were provided uncurated, with the amount varying by source and participant.

From a lookup of the germline V gene (reference sequence), CDR1 and CDR2 are LGHDT and YNNKEL. V and J are truncated by 0 bases and 0 bases respectively, leaving an intervening sequence of 5 bases. From cysteine to phenylalanine, the CDR3 is 15 amino acids long. CDR3 DNA only is kept here, 45 bases in frame from base 1. TCRbeta CDR3 regions were amplified from genomic DNA using the immunoSEQ Assay, a bias-controlled multiplex PCR. Processing in the source paper ran as follows. Nucleated cell counts per sample were estimated from amplification of reference gene primers within the assay. Sequence reads were collapsed and filtered to measure the absolute abundance of every unique TCRbeta CDR3 rearrangement. Productive Simpson clonality was computed per sample as the square root of Simpson's diversity index over productive rearrangements. The table was pulled from immuneACCESS by TCRdb, which kept in-frame rearrangements only. Such tables lose some clones; where checked, under half of the loss comes from unresolved V genes, and the rest has no known cause. The V and J calls and the clone size are those of that table, but D and trimming were determined from the DNA. For this sample the table gives tens of thousands of clones, of which approximately 83% were detected only once. 29% of the sample is taken by the ten largest.

Sample: peripheral blood. This TCR was recovered from a woman aged 80 or over with acute or convalescent COVID-19. This chain joins TRBV3-1 (or the pseudogene TRBV3-2) to TRBJ2-2, with no confident D gene call. For the CDR3, the sequence is CASSQDPANTGELFF. The DNA sequence is as follows: TGTGCCAGCAGCCAAGACCCCGCGAACACCGGGGAGCTGTTTTTT.